This entry lists 16 T cell receptor beta chains sequenced from one sample in a study of blood T cell repertoires in COVID-19 (TCRdb year 2020). Libraries were constructed by the immunoSEQ multiplex PCR assay. The immuneACCESS repertoire file appears here via TCRdb, limited to in-frame rearrangements. These files lack a portion of the clones; in checked studies, under half of the deficit traces to unresolved V genes, and the cause of the others is not known. The sample data list about 300,000 clones, and approximately 84% of these were observed just once. The biggest ten clones account for roughly 1.5% of the sample. Sequenced sample: peripheral blood. These receptors all stem from a human donor with COVID-19, enrolled during active disease. The donor label of this sample is uncertain.

The chain links TRBV21-1 to TRBJ2-7; the DNA was not used to check the table's D call, TRBD2. TRBV21-1 is labeled a pseudogene. The CDR3 has 15 amino acids. Here the CDR3 reads CASRVLSSFRYEQYF. The CDR3 DNA follows: TGTGCCAGCAGGGTTCTAAGTAGCTTCCGGTACGAGCAGTACTTC.

The rearrangement uses TRBV11-3 and TRBJ1-1; TRBD1 might be the D (5 bases). Trimming stripped 0 bases from V and 9 bases from J, with 11 bases between. This CDR3 is built from 13 residues. The V gene's germline CDR1 is SGHNT and CDR2 YENEEA. The CDR3 is CASSLERRGKAFF. CDR3 nucleotides: TGTGCCAGCAGCTTAGAGCGGCGGGGGAAAGCTTTCTTT.

The chain employs TRBV2 and TRBJ2-7; a possible D gene is TRBD2 (5 bases). Per the germline V gene, CDR1 is SNHLY and CDR2 is FYNNEI. V was pared by 2 bases and J by 2 bases, with 13 bases between. The CDR3 runs to 15 residues. As DNA, the CDR3 is TGTGCCAGCAGTGAAAATACGGGAAGGCCCTACGAGCAGTACTTC. Its translation is CASSENTGRPYEQYF.

The chain carries TRBV19 and TRBJ1-5; maybe TRBD1 (6 bases). Trimming took 2 bases from V and 1 from J, leaving 12 bases between them. The CDR3 extends over 16 amino acids. Germline-derived CDR1 and CDR2 are LNHDA and SQIVND (reference sequence). The CDR3 protein is CASSITGTLSNQPQHF. CDR3 DNA sequence: TGTGCCAGTAGTATAACCGGGACACTAAGCAATCAGCCCCAGCATTTT. The full variable domain, with the rest looked up from reference TRBV19 and TRBJ1-5, is DGGITQSPKYLFRKEGQNVTLSCEQNLNHDAMYWYRQDPGQGLRLIYYSQIVNDFQKGDIAEGYSVSREKKESFPLTVTSAQKNPTAFYLCASSITGTLSNQPQHFGDGTRLSIL.

Written as DNA, the CDR3 is TGTGCCAGCAGCGCGACTAGCGCCTCGAATGAGCAGTTCTTC. Protein sequence: CASSATSASNEQFF. The chain has TRBV11-3 and TRBJ2-1, with TRBD2 matching over 8 bases. J lost 7 bases, V lost 5 bases, and 7 bases had no gene match. Germline CDR1 reads SGHNT; CDR2 reads YENEEA. The CDR3 spans 14 residues.

The sample holds a few counts of this clone. The chain carries TRBV10-3 and TRBJ2-7, with D perhaps TRBD2 (5 bases). The V end was cut by 7 bases, the J end by 1 base, with 11 bases between. CDR3 length equals 13 residues. CDR1 is ENHRY, CDR2 SYGVKD, per germline. The CDR3 loop reads CAIKGSVSYEQYF. The CDR3 coding sequence is TGTGCCATCAAAGGGAGTGTTTCCTACGAGCAGTACTTC.

The chain carries TRBV19 and TRBJ2-7; 7 bases align to TRBD2. The CDR3 is 15 residues long. Germline-derived CDR1 and CDR2 are LNHDA and SQIVND (reference sequence). V shed 3 bases, J shed 6 bases, and the junction held 11 bases outside the gene matches. For the CDR3, the DNA is TGTGCCAGTAGTATCAATGGAGCGACTAGCTCCGAGCAGTACTTC. This gives the protein CASSINGATSSEQYF.

The chain uses TRBV19 and TRBJ2-7; D possibly corresponds to TRBD2 (6 bases). V was shortened by 6 bases and J by 2 bases, with 14 bases between the two germline ends. In germline, CDR1 is LNHDA, CDR2 SQIVND (reference sequence). The CDR3 spans 14 residues. CDR3 in amino acids: CASSQTRTAYEQYF. The DNA of the CDR3 is TGTGCCAGTAGCCAGACTAGGACGGCCTACGAGCAGTACTTC.

The chain combines TRBV2 with TRBJ1-6; 9 positions agree with TRBD1. The length of the CDR3 is 16 residues. Germline CDR1 is SNHLY and CDR2 is FYNNEI. Trimming took 2 bases from V and 10 from J; bases not matched to a gene: 9. The CDR3 nucleotides are TGTGCCAGCAGTGAATATGGGGACAGGGTTCGGTCACCCCTCCACTTT. Protein: CASSEYGDRVRSPLHF.

The chain has TRBV24-1 and TRBJ2-7, with D unclear. The CDR3 is made up of 17 amino acids. The V gene lost 5 bases and the J gene lost 2 bases, with 21 bases spanning the gap. Germline loops: CDR1 KGHDR, CDR2 SFDVKD. The CDR3 region has the DNA TGTGCCACCAGTGCTGCCGCCGTTTACTTAACGACCTACGAGCAGTACTTC. As protein: CATSAAAVYLTTYEQYF.

This clone came up once. This sample also contains other DNA sequences that code for the same CDR3. The J gene is TRBJ2-3, the V gene TRBV3-1 (or the pseudogene TRBV3-2); D uncertain. V was shortened by 4 bases and J by 2 bases, with 4 bases between the two germline ends. The CDR3 runs 12 residues. In germline, CDR1 is LGHDT, CDR2 YNNKEL (reference sequence). CDR3 coding DNA: TGTGCCAGCAGCCTTTACACAGATACGCAGTATTTT. Amino acid sequence: CASSLYTDTQYF.

V and J are TRBV10-3 and TRBJ2-3; 7 bases line up with TRBD1. This CDR3 spans 13 amino acids. V gave up 3 bases and J gave up 3 bases; unmatched junction bases: 0. Germline lookup yields CDR1 ENHRY and CDR2 SYGVKD. CDR3 DNA: TGTGCCATCAGTGACAGGGGGACAGATACGCAGTATTTT. This encodes CAISDRGTDTQYF.

This clone occurred a few times. The genes are TRBV9 and TRBJ1-4; the D is unclear. Trimming took 3 bases from V and 3 from J, leaving 15 bases between them. The CDR3 is 16 amino acids. Germline CDR1 SGDLS, CDR2 YYNGEE. The CDR3 nucleotides are TGTGCCAGCAGCGAGGGAGACGGGGTAGCTAATGAAAAACTGTTTTTT. Translating it yields CASSEGDGVANEKLFF.

The J gene is TRBJ1-2, the V gene TRBV7-6, with TRBD1 matching over 8 bases. The germline V gene has CDR1 SGHVS and CDR2 FNYEAQ. J gave up 0 bases and V 1 base, and 7 bases lay outside the gene matches. The CDR3 sequence is 17 residues long. The DNA of the CDR3 is TGTGCCAGCAGCTTAGTGGGGACAGGCCTAACTAACTATGGCTACACCTTC. Translated, it gives CASSLVGTGLTNYGYTF.

The rearrangement joins TRBV5-6 to TRBJ1-4; tentative D call: TRBD1 (5 bases). Germline loops: CDR1 SGHDT, CDR2 YYEEEE. The V end was cut by 4 bases, the J end by 8 bases, with 18 bases between. The length of the CDR3 is 15 residues. The CDR3 reads CASSRLQVVGEKLFF. The CDR3 DNA sequence: TGTGCCAGCAGCAGGCTACAGGTAGTAGGCGAAAAACTGTTTTTT. Combining the CDR3 with reference TRBV5-6 and TRBJ1-4 gives the whole variable domain DAGVTQSPTHLIKTRGQQVTLRCSPKSGHDTVSWYQQALGQGPQFIFQYYEEEERQRGNFPDRFSGHQFPNYSSELNVNALLLGDSALYLCASSRLQVVGEKLFFGSGTQLSVL.

This clone was detected once. This sequence joins TRBV5-5 and TRBJ2-7; the match to TRBD1 covers 8 bases. The V segment lost 4 bases and the J segment 0 bases; nucleotides outside the gene matches: 6. Germline V lookup: CDR1 SGHKS, CDR2 YYEKEE (reference sequence). This CDR3 comprises 15 residues. CDR3 residues: CASSLGQASSYEQYF. CDR3 sequence (DNA): TGTGCCAGCAGCCTGGGACAGGCGAGCTCCTACGAGCAGTACTTC.